This entry concerns a single T cell receptor (beta chain). This CDR3 has 17 residues. The germline V gene encodes CDR1 SGHDT and CDR2 YYEEEE. The V gene lost 0 bases and the J gene lost 5 bases, with 18 bases spanning the gap. The sample originates from a study of technical replicates of blood from several donors. Produced via immunoSEQ multiplex PCR; TCRdb's table is partial and in-frame only. Of 91,000 or so clones listed, approximately 95% are singletons. The clonotype originates from a human donor in good health. Sequencing was performed on T cells isolated from PBMCs. The chain combines TRBV5-6 with TRBJ2-4; D is possibly TRBD1 (6 bases). CDR3 sequence: CASSLEIGLGGQNIQYF. For the CDR3, the DNA is TGTGCCAGCAGCTTGGAAATTGGTTTAGGGGGACAAAACATTCAGTACTTC.